This entry is about one T cell receptor beta chain. Its antigen is unidentified. The CDR3 is 15 amino acids. This entry belongs to a study of T cells in localized non-small cell lung cancer. Findings of the study overall: Longer overall survival was associated with a higher density of T cells in the blood. Investigators sequenced only a single tumor region, leaving heterogeneity possible. Clonality of T cells reached its maximum in uninvolved adjacent lung, surpassing tumor. Out of the top 100 tumor clones, a median 57 were seen in adjacent lung.

Assay used: immunoSEQ multiplex PCR; TCRdb lists only in-frame clones, some missing. The sample carries over 40,000 clones, about nine tenths recorded once. The receptor's source is a female donor older than 55 with stage I squamous cell lung carcinoma. The chain couples TRBV21-1 to TRBJ2-1; TRBD2, the table's D call, lacks a check against the DNA. TRBV21-1 corresponds to a pseudogene. The specimen comprised peripheral blood, sampled before any cancer treatment. The CDR3 loop reads CASSTRRDSIDEQFF. The DNA for the CDR3 is TGTGCCAGCAGCACACGACGGGACTCGATCGATGAGCAGTTCTTC.